The 25 T cell receptor beta chains reported below all come from one sample, sequenced in a study of tumor-infiltrating lymphocytes in oesophageal squamous cell carcinoma. TCRdb passed the PCR reads through MiXCR, listing each CDR3 protein once. The profile shows about 14,000 distinct CDR3 sequences, around half of them singletons. What was sequenced was blood. The source of these receptors is a male donor with esophageal squamous cell carcinoma.

Many counts were recorded for this clonotype. The chain has TRBV19 and TRBJ2-6; 7 bases fit TRBD1. The V gene end was trimmed by 10 bases and the J gene end by 0 bases; junction bases not matched to a gene: 9. This CDR3 contains 16 residues. Germline V gene lookup returns CDR1 LNHDA and CDR2 SQIVND (reference sequence). In DNA form, the CDR3 reads TGTGCCACCGCGGACAGGTGGAGCTCTGGGGCCAACGTCCTGACTTTC. Its translation is CATADRWSSGANVLTF.

By share of the sample, this clonotype is medium-sized. The chain is built from TRBV7-3 and TRBJ1-1; no clear D. The CDR3 consists of 16 residues. The V end was cut by 0 bases, the J end by 11 bases, with 22 bases between. The germline V gene has CDR1 SGHTA and CDR2 FQGTGA. This CDR3 reads CASSLTAVDETSTAFF. DNA of the CDR3: TGTGCCAGCAGCTTAACGGCAGTAGACGAGACCTCGACCGCTTTCTTT.

The V gene is TRBV5-6, the J gene TRBJ2-1; D might be TRBD1 (5 bases). Germline assignment: CDR1 SGHDT and CDR2 YYEEEE. The CDR3 consists of 13 residues. The V end lost 0 bases, the J end lost 10 bases, and 11 bases lay between the germline ends. CDR3 loop: CASSLGSGYEQFF. CDR3 nucleotide sequence: TGTGCCAGCAGCTTGGGATCAGGGTACGAGCAGTTCTTC.

The chain carries TRBV7-9 and TRBJ2-1, with D perhaps being TRBD1 or TRBD2 (5 bases each). The assigned J gene may be wrong: the sequence end matches TRBJ2-7 better. The germline gives CDR1 SEHNR, CDR2 FQNEAQ (reference sequence). The CDR3 has 15 residues. In DNA form, the CDR3 reads TGTGCCAGCAAGCGGTCAGGGTCGAGGGTTGACGAGCAGTACTTC. Residues: CASKRSGSRVDEQYF.

J is TRBJ2-1 and V is TRBV7-4, with 8 positions matching TRBD2. The germline gives CDR1 SGHVT, CDR2 SQSDAQ. The trim removed 4 bases at V and 8 bases at J, leaving 10 bases unmatched. The CDR3 is 15 amino acids. The CDR3, as DNA: TGTGCCAGCAGCTCGCCGGGACTAGTCCGCGATGAGCAGTTCTTC. Amino acids: CASSSPGLVRDEQFF.

This clonotype has just one count. The V call is TRBV7-8, the J call TRBJ2-7, with unresolved D. The CDR3 covers 14 residues. CDR1 SGHVS and CDR2 FQNEAQ come from the germline V gene. V was pared by 4 bases and J by 0 bases, with 10 bases between. The CDR3 bases are TGTGCCAGCAGCTCCACAGCAAGCTCCTACGAGCAGTACTTC. Translated: CASSSTASSYEQYF.

The V call is TRBV6-6, the J call TRBJ2-7; no clear D gene. The V gene's germline CDR1 is MNHNY and CDR2 SVGAGI (reference sequence). CDR3 length equals 12 residues. The germline V and J ends were trimmed by 5 bases and 3 bases, with 8 bases remaining between them. CDR3 sequence: CASSVSHYEQYF. The CDR3 DNA is TGTGCCAGCAGTGTCTCTCACTACGAGCAGTACTTC.

The chain couples TRBV6-2 or TRBV6-3 to TRBJ2-1, with D tentatively TRBD2 (5 bases). This CDR3 is built from 15 residues. Deletions cut 5 bases from V and 0 bases from J, with 11 bases between. The V gene's germline CDR1 is MNHEY and CDR2 SVGEGT. CDR3 DNA sequence: TGTGCCAGCAGTCTAGACTACCTCTCCTACAATGAGCAGTTCTTC. This translates into CASSLDYLSYNEQFF.

This clonotype came up a few times. This rearrangement joins TRBV7-2 to TRBJ2-3; D unresolved. The CDR3 consists of 15 residues. Germline-derived CDR1 and CDR2 are SGHTA and FQGNSA. Between the trimmed V and J ends, which lost 1 base and 2 bases, there was a span of 10 bases. CDR3 residues: CASSLGQVDTDTQYF. The CDR3 DNA reads as TGTGCCAGCAGCTTAGGTCAGGTGGACACAGATACGCAGTATTTT. Full variable domain (missing parts from reference TRBV7-2 and TRBJ2-3): GAGVSQSPSNKVTEKGKDVELRCDPISGHTALYWYRQSLGQGLEFLIYFQGNSAPDKSGLPSDRFSAERTGGSVSTLTIQRTQQEDSAVYLCASSLGQVDTDTQYFGPGTRLTVL.

V is TRBV7-2 and J is TRBJ2-3, with D tentatively TRBD1 (5 bases). The J call may be incorrect, as the DNA end agrees better with TRBJ2-7. The germline CDR1 and CDR2 sequences are SGHTA and FQGNSA. The CDR3 spans 14 residues. In nucleotides, the CDR3 is TGTGCCAGCAGCCGCTACAGGAGCTCCTACGAGCAGTACTTC. Translated, it gives CASSRYRSSYEQYF.

The rearrangement joins TRBV11-2 to TRBJ2-1, with unresolved D. V lost 3 bases and J lost 2, with 14 bases in between. Looked up from germline, CDR1 is SGHAT and CDR2 is FQNNGV. This CDR3 has 16 residues. DNA of the CDR3: TGTGCCAGCAGCTTGAATCTCCAGGTTCCCTACAATGAGCAGTTCTTC. Its protein is CASSLNLQVPYNEQFF.

The chain uses TRBV7-8 and TRBJ2-1; TRBD2 matches at 8 bases. The V and J ends lost 0 bases and 9 bases, in that order; junction bases with no gene match: 7. The germline gives CDR1 SGHVS, CDR2 FQNEAQ. The CDR3 is 15 residues long. The CDR3 nucleotides read TGTGCCAGCAGCTTAGCGCATCAGCGGGGGTTTGAGCAGTTCTTC. This codes for CASSLAHQRGFEQFF.

This clonotype was recorded a few times. V and J are TRBV24-1 and TRBJ2-5; 7 nucleotides agree with TRBD1. Trimming took 7 bases from V and 6 from J; bases not matched to a gene: 7. CDR1 is KGHDR, CDR2 SFDVKD, per germline. There are 13 residues in the CDR3. The CDR3, as DNA: TGTGCCACCAGCCGGACAGGTCAGAAGACCCAGTACTTC. It encodes CATSRTGQKTQYF.

This clonotype counts as medium-sized. V and J are TRBV6-1 and TRBJ2-7; D may be TRBD1 or TRBD2 (5 bases each). Trimming stripped 1 base from V and 3 bases from J, with 13 bases between. Germline V lookup: CDR1 MNHNS, CDR2 SASEGT. This CDR3 contains 15 residues. CDR3: CASSEGWDPYYEQYF. As DNA, the CDR3 is TGTGCCAGCAGTGAAGGATGGGACCCCTACTACGAGCAGTACTTC.

The V call is TRBV6-6, the J call TRBJ2-3; 8 nucleotides agree with TRBD1. Near its end, the DNA agrees better with TRBJ2-7, so the J call may be wrong. This CDR3 has 13 residues. The germline V gene encodes CDR1 MNHNY and CDR2 SVGAGI (reference sequence). The CDR3 here is CASSYDRGREQYF. The CDR3 bases are TGTGCCAGCAGTTACGACAGGGGTCGCGAGCAGTACTTC.

This clonotype was found many times. The chain uses TRBV19 and TRBJ1-1; D gene uncertain. CDR3 length: 16 amino acids. V lost 8 bases and J lost 0, with 19 bases in between. Germline-derived CDR1 and CDR2 are LNHDA and SQIVND (reference sequence). CDR3 in amino acids: CASLRGGGSMNTEAFF. The CDR3 DNA is TGTGCCAGTCTCCGTGGTGGTGGGTCCATGAACACTGAAGCTTTCTTT.

This clonotype was counted a few times. V is TRBV20-1 and J is TRBJ1-5; 9 bases agree with TRBD1. This CDR3 has 15 residues. Germline loops: CDR1 DFQATT, CDR2 SNEGSKA (reference sequence). Unmatched junction bases numbered 7, after V lost 0 bases and J lost 7 bases. The CDR3 nucleotides are TGCAGTGCTAGAGATGGGACAGGGCAGGGGCAGCCCCAGCATTTT. Amino acids: CSARDGTGQGQPQHF.

This chain uses TRBV11-1 with TRBJ2-5, with a weak D call TRBD2 (6 bases). CDR3 length: 13 amino acids. V shed 6 bases and J shed 5 bases, with 13 bases lying between them. CDR1 is SGHAT and CDR2 is FQDESV in the germline V gene (reference sequence). As DNA, the CDR3 is TGTGCCAGCAGGGGCGGGGCCGGGGAGACCCAGTACTTC. The encoded protein is CASRGGAGETQYF.

This clonotype turned up a few times. The rearrangement uses TRBV7-2 and TRBJ1-2; D is undetermined. The assigned J gene may be wrong: the sequence end matches TRBJ2-7 better. CDR3 length equals 12 residues. Per germline, CDR1 SGHTA and CDR2 FQGNSA. This chain's CDR3 is CASSSYLGEQYF. The CDR3 nucleotides are TGTGCCAGCAGCTCTTACTTAGGCGAGCAGTACTTC.

This sequence joins TRBV20-1 and TRBJ2-1, with 8 bases lining up with TRBD2. This CDR3 contains 17 residues. J gave up 0 bases and V 1 base, and 8 bases lay outside the gene matches. Germline-derived CDR1 and CDR2 are DFQATT and SNEGSKA (reference sequence). This CDR3 is CSARGSSGASSYNEQFF. CDR3 nucleotides: TGCAGTGCTAGAGGCAGTAGCGGGGCCAGCTCCTACAATGAGCAGTTCTTC.

V and J are TRBV7-3 and TRBJ2-2, with 9 bases matching TRBD2. Per the germline V gene, CDR1 is SGHTA and CDR2 is FQGTGA. The CDR3 totals 16 residues. The junction had 9 bases not matched to a gene; V was cut back by 5 bases and J by 5 bases. The chain's CDR3 is CASSPLAGGITGELFF. CDR3 in DNA: TGTGCCAGCAGCCCCCTGGCGGGAGGGATAACCGGGGAGCTGTTTTTT.

The chain's CDR3 is CASSLYTDTQYF. In DNA form, the CDR3 reads TGTGCCAGCAGCCTCTACACAGATACGCAGTATTTT. The chain joins TRBV7-2 to TRBJ2-3, with D uncertain. V was pared by 5 bases and J by 2 bases, with 5 bases between. The CDR3 is 12 residues long. The germline V gene has CDR1 SGHTA and CDR2 FQGNSA.

About this clonotype itself: The CDR3 end shows no conserved phenylalanine or tryptophan, and so a read error is likely. Because the CDR3's place on the DNA is in doubt, the DNA is left out and the CDR3 is given as listed by TCRdb. The chain recombines TRBV20-1 with TRBJ2-1; the DNA was not used to check the table's D call, TRBD2. Per germline, CDR1 DFQATT and CDR2 SNEGSKA (reference sequence). Including both end residues, the CDR3 is 16 amino acids long. The CDR3 protein is CSTEDPSLRNEQFFGS.

The chain links TRBV11-2 to TRBJ2-1, with 10 bases lining up with TRBD2. The end of the DNA is better explained by TRBJ2-7, so the J call may be wrong. There are 14 residues in the CDR3. CDR1 SGHAT and CDR2 FQNNGV come from the germline V gene. Here the CDR3 DNA reads TGTGCCAGCAGCTTAAGAGCGGGAGGGAATGAGCAGTACTTC. It is translated as CASSLRAGGNEQYF.

Sample share makes this clonotype medium-sized (0.01 to 0.1%). The chain couples TRBV27 to TRBJ1-5; D unresolved. V lost 0 bases and J 4 bases, leaving 7 bases between the germline ends. This CDR3 is 14 amino acids long. CDR1 MNHEY and CDR2 SMNVEV come from the germline V gene (reference sequence). Written as DNA, the CDR3 is TGTGCCAGCAGTTTATCGAACCGGAATCAGCCCCAGCATTTT. It encodes CASSLSNRNQPQHF.